This T cell receptor (beta chain) was sequenced during a study of PD-1 blockade in classical Hodgkin lymphoma. Notes on the study in general: The study reported lower baseline TCR diversity in newly diagnosed patients than in healthy donors. Possible causes of repertoire differences, disease activity or prior therapy, remain undefined.

The germline V gene has CDR1 SGHTA and CDR2 FQGTGA. The CDR3 has 15 amino acids. V was pared by 1 base and J by 5 bases, with 6 bases of the junction left unmatched. The time point was: newly diagnosed, previously untreated cHL patient sample. The study purified CD4+ T cells from thawed PBMCs using magnetic negative selection. PBMCs from untreated, newly diagnosed classical Hodgkin lymphoma were comparison samples. Of note for this clone: The antigen remains undetermined.

Assay used: immunoSEQ multiplex PCR; TCRdb lists only in-frame clones, some missing. This table holds 15,000 to 20,000 clones, about 80% found once. J is TRBJ2-3 and V is TRBV7-3, with 7 bases that match TRBD2. Sequencing was done on a sample of CD4+ T cells from blood. This clonotype originated in a human donor with classical Hodgkin lymphoma. CDR3 in amino acids: CASSLSGGSGDTQYF. Here the CDR3 DNA reads TGTGCCAGCAGCTTAAGCGGGGGTTCGGGAGATACGCAGTATTTT.